This section outlines one T cell receptor beta chain sequence together with its context. The target antigen is unknown. A much larger clone differs from this one at a single base, so this may be a read error. At the time of active disease, bone marrow was collected from every patient. These data originate in a study of read filtering for tumor transcriptome and immune sequencing. About the study: Transcriptome libraries were built from DNase-treated RNA. IR-seq gave about 3.5 to 10.27 million TCR reads per sample; RNA-seq gave roughly 80 to 1,400. General study findings and limits: Without single-read clonotypes, shared clonotype proportions correlated more between IR-seq and RNA-seq.

The library was built from about 400 ng RNA with molecular barcoded adaptors for alpha/delta and beta/gamma chains. A single record per CDR3 protein comes from TCRdb applying MiXCR to the reads. The data contain more than 35,000 distinct CDR3 sequences, roughly 13% of them singletons. This CDR3 comprises 16 residues. Germline V gives CDR1 SGHTA, CDR2 FQGNSA. The clonotype was recovered from a donor at least 40 years old with multiple myeloma. This rearrangement joins TRBV7-2 to TRBJ2-5, with 14 bases fitting TRBD2. Sequencing was carried out using a population of CD138-negative cells sorted from bone marrow. In nucleotides, the CDR3 is TGTGCCAGCAGCCCAAGACTAGCGGGAGGGATGGAGATCCAGTACTTC. Translated: CASSPRLAGGMEIQYF.